These T cell receptor beta chains were read from a single sample in a study of T cells after yellow fever vaccination. TCRdb re-called the 5' RACE reads through MiXCR, storing one row per CDR3 protein. The sample shows some 500,000 distinct CDR3 sequences, approximately 15% of them seen only once. Sequencing used PBMCs, obtained on the day of the yellow fever booster vaccination. The receptors stem from a man under 40 who received the YFV17D yellow fever vaccine. Both conserved end residues are part of each CDR3. A D gene is named only where the DNA matches it firmly. Expanded clones get a size class; other rows say once, few or many, or leave the size out.

clone size: NA
CDR3 length: 14
V gene: TRBV9
D gene: TRBD1
J gene: TRBJ2-1
CDR3 protein: CASSVGQGADEQFF
CDR3 DNA: TGTGCCAGCAGCGTAGGACAGGGGGCTGATGAGCAGTTCTTC

clone size: many
CDR3 length: 15
V gene: TRBV5-1
D gene: NA
J gene: TRBJ2-2
CDR3 protein: CASSLGGTHTGELFF
CDR3 DNA: TGCGCCAGCAGCTTGGGTGGCACGCACACCGGGGAGCTGTTTTTT

clone size: few
CDR3 length: 13
V gene: TRBV10-2
D gene: TRBD1
J gene: TRBJ2-3
CDR3 protein: CASSRGYTDTQYF
CDR3 DNA: TGCGCCAGCAGCAGGGGGTACACAGATACGCAGTATTTT

clone size: few
CDR3 length: 15
V gene: TRBV10-2
D gene: NA
J gene: TRBJ1-1
CDR3 protein: CASSELRTVNTEAFF
CDR3 DNA: TGCGCCAGCAGTGAGTTAAGGACAGTGAACACTGAAGCTTTCTTT

clone size: NA
CDR3 length: 13
V gene: TRBV2
D gene: NA
J gene: TRBJ2-2
CDR3 protein: CAPTVRNTGELFF
CDR3 DNA: TGTGCCCCGACGGTTCGGAACACCGGGGAGCTGTTTTTT

clone size: few
CDR3 length: 14
V gene: TRBV18
D gene: TRBD1
J gene: TRBJ2-5
CDR3 protein: CASSTGTAQETQYF
CDR3 DNA: TGTGCCAGCTCAACCGGGACAGCACAAGAGACCCAGTACTTC

clone size: few
CDR3 length: 11
V gene: TRBV28
D gene: NA
J gene: TRBJ1-5
CDR3 protein: CASMANQPQHF
CDR3 DNA: TGTGCCAGCATGGCCAATCAGCCCCAGCATTTT

clone size: few
CDR3 length: 15
V gene: TRBV27
D gene: NA
J gene: TRBJ1-2
CDR3 protein: CASSPGDGANYGYTF
CDR3 DNA: TGTGCCAGCAGTCCAGGGGACGGAGCTAACTATGGCTACACCTTC

clone size: NA
CDR3 length: 16
V gene: TRBV9
D gene: TRBD1
J gene: TRBJ1-3
CDR3 protein: CASSGQGWLSGNTIYF
CDR3 DNA: TGTGCCAGCAGCGGACAGGGGTGGCTATCAGGAAACACCATATATTTT

clone size: few
CDR3 length: 16
V gene: TRBV28
D gene: NA
J gene: TRBJ2-5
CDR3 protein: CASSPPGRAHQETQYF
CDR3 DNA: TGTGCCAGCAGTCCCCCGGGTAGGGCCCACCAAGAGACCCAGTACTTC

clone size: few
CDR3 length: 15
V gene: TRBV7-9
D gene: NA
J gene: TRBJ2-7
CDR3 protein: CASLPGETNSYEQYF
CDR3 DNA: TGTGCCAGTCTCCCCGGGGAGACTAATTCCTACGAGCAGTACTTC

clone size: many
CDR3 length: 16
V gene: TRBV21-1
D gene: NA
J gene: TRBJ2-3
CDR3 protein: CASSTTGTSPTDTQYF
CDR3 DNA: TGTGCCAGCAGCACCACCGGGACTAGCCCCACAGATACGCAGTATTTT

clone size: few
CDR3 length: 14
V gene: TRBV7-2
D gene: NA
J gene: TRBJ2-2
CDR3 protein: CASSSGYRTGELFF
CDR3 DNA: TGTGCCAGCAGCTCCGGCTATCGCACCGGGGAGCTGTTTTTT

clone size: few
CDR3 length: 14
V gene: TRBV9
D gene: NA
J gene: TRBJ2-7
CDR3 protein: CASSVDKGSYEQYF
CDR3 DNA: TGTGCCAGCAGCGTAGACAAGGGATCCTACGAGCAGTACTTC

clone size: NA
CDR3 length: 14
V gene: TRBV28
D gene: NA
J gene: TRBJ2-6
CDR3 protein: CASSVEAGANVLTF
CDR3 DNA: TGTGCCAGCAGCGTGGAGGCTGGGGCCAACGTCCTGACTTTC

clone size: NA
CDR3 length: 14
V gene: TRBV4-3
D gene: TRBD1
J gene: TRBJ2-1
CDR3 protein: CASSQLGQGSEQFF
CDR3 DNA: TGCGCCAGCAGCCAATTGGGACAGGGGTCTGAGCAGTTCTTC

clone size: few
CDR3 length: 16
V gene: TRBV20-1
D gene: TRBD2
J gene: TRBJ2-1
CDR3 protein: CSARGGLAGVRNEQFF
CDR3 DNA: TGCAGTGCTCGTGGCGGACTAGCGGGAGTTAGGAATGAGCAGTTCTTC

clone size: few
CDR3 length: 12
V gene: TRBV11-2
D gene: NA
J gene: TRBJ2-2
CDR3 protein: CASIAATGELFF
CDR3 DNA: TGTGCCAGCATCGCCGCAACCGGGGAGCTGTTTTTT

clone size: NA
CDR3 length: 14
V gene: TRBV7-9
D gene: NA
J gene: TRBJ1-5
CDR3 protein: CASSRQGTGQPQHF
CDR3 DNA: TGTGCCAGCAGCCGCCAGGGCACCGGTCAGCCCCAGCATTTT

clone size: few
CDR3 length: 14
V gene: TRBV3-1
D gene: NA
J gene: TRBJ2-2
CDR3 protein: CASSPQIKTGELFF
CDR3 DNA: TGTGCCAGCAGCCCCCAAATTAAGACCGGGGAGCTGTTTTTT

clone size: NA
CDR3 length: 15
V gene: TRBV28
D gene: NA
J gene: TRBJ1-5
CDR3 protein: CASSYGSSFNQPQHF
CDR3 DNA: TGTGCCAGCAGTTATGGCTCTTCCTTCAATCAGCCCCAGCATTTT

clone size: NA
CDR3 length: 18
V gene: TRBV29-1
D gene: NA
J gene: TRBJ2-6
CDR3 protein: CSVGGCRTVISGANVLTF
CDR3 DNA: TGCAGCGTCGGCGGGTGTCGGACAGTTATCTCTGGGGCCAACGTCCTGACTTTC

clone size: once
CDR3 length: 13
V gene: TRBV27
D gene: NA
J gene: TRBJ2-7
CDR3 protein: CASSLYPHYEQYF
CDR3 DNA: TGTGCCAGCAGTTTATATCCCCACTACGAGCAGTACTTC

clone size: NA
CDR3 length: 15
V gene: TRBV20-1
D gene: TRBD2
J gene: TRBJ2-5
CDR3 protein: CSAAGTSGSGETQYF
CDR3 DNA: TGCAGTGCGGCCGGGACTAGCGGGAGTGGAGAGACCCAGTACTTC

clone size: few
CDR3 length: 15
V gene: TRBV20-1
D gene: TRBD1
J gene: TRBJ2-3
CDR3 protein: CSAMGQGARTDTQYF
CDR3 DNA: TGCAGTGCTATGGGACAGGGGGCGCGCACAGATACGCAGTATTTT

clone size: NA
CDR3 length: 14
V gene: TRBV5-1
D gene: NA
J gene: TRBJ2-5
CDR3 protein: CTSSPAGGSETQYF
CDR3 DNA: TGCACCAGCAGCCCGGCCGGGGGCTCGGAGACCCAGTACTTC

clone size: few
CDR3 length: 15
V gene: TRBV7-2
D gene: TRBD2
J gene: TRBJ2-7
CDR3 protein: CASSYQTGTNYEQYF
CDR3 DNA: TGTGCCAGCAGTTACCAAACCGGGACTAACTACGAGCAGTACTTC

clone size: NA
CDR3 length: 16
V gene: TRBV6-5
D gene: NA
J gene: TRBJ2-3
CDR3 protein: CASSTSGTSALDTQYF
CDR3 DNA: NA

clone size: NA
CDR3 length: 12
V gene: TRBV10-3
D gene: TRBD1
J gene: TRBJ2-7
CDR3 protein: CAHADRGGEQYF
CDR3 DNA: TGTGCCCACGCGGACAGGGGTGGCGAGCAGTACTTC

clone size: NA
CDR3 length: 17
V gene: TRBV6-5
D gene: NA
J gene: TRBJ2-7
CDR3 protein: CASSYSIGRDSTYEQYF
CDR3 DNA: TGTGCCAGCAGTTACTCGATTGGGCGGGACAGTACCTACGAGCAGTACTTC

clone size: NA
CDR3 length: 13
V gene: TRBV7-2
D gene: NA
J gene: TRBJ1-5
CDR3 protein: CASSLSLGQPQHF
CDR3 DNA: TGTGCCAGCAGCTTAAGTCTGGGACAGCCCCAGCATTTT

clone size: few
CDR3 length: 13
V gene: TRBV25-1
D gene: NA
J gene: TRBJ1-2
CDR3 protein: CASSVGEIEGYTF
CDR3 DNA: TGTGCCAGCAGTGTGGGGGAAATAGAGGGCTACACCTTC

clone size: NA
CDR3 length: 14
V gene: TRBV5-6
D gene: NA
J gene: TRBJ2-5
CDR3 protein: CASSLVFPVETQYF
CDR3 DNA: TGTGCCAGCAGCTTAGTATTCCCAGTAGAGACCCAGTACTTC

clone size: NA
CDR3 length: 11
V gene: TRBV28
D gene: NA
J gene: TRBJ2-1
CDR3 protein: CASIGLNEQFF
CDR3 DNA: TGTGCCAGCATCGGGTTGAATGAGCAGTTCTTC

clone size: NA
CDR3 length: 17
V gene: TRBV7-2
D gene: TRBD2
J gene: TRBJ2-7
CDR3 protein: CASSPTSGRPLSYEQYF
CDR3 DNA: TGTGCCAGCAGCCCGACTAGCGGGAGGCCCCTTTCCTACGAGCAGTACTTC

clone size: NA
CDR3 length: 13
V gene: TRBV18
D gene: TRBD1
J gene: TRBJ1-1
CDR3 protein: CATLRGLNTEAFF
CDR3 DNA: TGTGCCACCCTTAGGGGGCTGAACACTGAAGCTTTCTTT

clone size: NA
CDR3 length: 15
V gene: TRBV5-4
D gene: NA
J gene: TRBJ2-7
CDR3 protein: CASSPDRDSTYEQYF
CDR3 DNA: TGTGCCAGCAGCCCGGATCGGGATTCGACCTACGAGCAGTACTTC

clone size: NA
CDR3 length: 14
V gene: TRBV20-1
D gene: NA
J gene: TRBJ2-1
CDR3 protein: CSARDLGEVNEQFF
CDR3 DNA: TGCAGTGCTAGAGATTTGGGGGAGGTCAATGAGCAGTTCTTC

clone size: few
CDR3 length: 19
V gene: TRBV20-1
D gene: TRBD2
J gene: TRBJ2-1
CDR3 protein: CSAYPLGTSGRAAYNEQFF
CDR3 DNA: TGCAGTGCTTACCCCCTCGGGACTAGCGGGAGGGCAGCCTACAATGAGCAGTTCTTC

clone size: few
CDR3 length: 14
V gene: TRBV12-3/TRBV12-4
D gene: TRBD2
J gene: TRBJ2-7
CDR3 protein: CASSLTSGSSEQYF
CDR3 DNA: TGTGCCAGCAGCTTGACTAGCGGGAGTAGCGAGCAGTACTTC

clone size: NA
CDR3 length: 14
V gene: TRBV12-3/TRBV12-4
D gene: NA
J gene: TRBJ2-7
CDR3 protein: CASSLATRGYEQYF
CDR3 DNA: TGTGCCAGCAGTTTGGCGACTAGAGGCTACGAGCAGTACTTC

clone size: NA
CDR3 length: 14
V gene: TRBV6-1
D gene: NA
J gene: TRBJ1-2
CDR3 protein: CASTERGKDYGYTF
CDR3 DNA: TGTGCCAGCACGGAACGAGGGAAGGACTATGGCTACACCTTC

clone size: many
CDR3 length: 12
V gene: TRBV28
D gene: NA
J gene: TRBJ2-5
CDR3 protein: CASSRLQETQYF
CDR3 DNA: TGTGCCAGCAGTCGTCTACAAGAGACCCAGTACTTC

clone size: many
CDR3 length: 14
V gene: TRBV20-1
D gene: NA
J gene: TRBJ2-4
CDR3 protein: CSARVPGSRNIQYF
CDR3 DNA: TGCAGTGCTAGAGTGCCCGGGTCCAGGAACATTCAGTACTTC

clone size: many
CDR3 length: 14
V gene: TRBV28
D gene: TRBD1
J gene: TRBJ2-7
CDR3 protein: CASTLRDRGYEQYF
CDR3 DNA: TGTGCCAGCACTCTCCGGGACAGGGGCTACGAGCAGTACTTC

clone size: NA
CDR3 length: 15
V gene: TRBV7-2
D gene: TRBD2
J gene: TRBJ2-1
CDR3 protein: CASSSWTSGDNEQLF
CDR3 DNA: TGTGCCAGCAGCTCTTGGACTAGCGGGGACAATGAGCAGTTATTC

clone size: NA
CDR3 length: 14
V gene: TRBV4-1
D gene: NA
J gene: TRBJ1-1
CDR3 protein: CASSRGHPNTEAFF
CDR3 DNA: TGCGCCAGCAGCCGAGGACATCCGAACACTGAAGCTTTCTTT

clone size: few
CDR3 length: 15
V gene: TRBV7-2
D gene: NA
J gene: TRBJ1-1
CDR3 protein: CASSSVPRYDTEAFF
CDR3 DNA: TGTGCCAGCAGCTCAGTTCCTCGATACGACACTGAAGCTTTCTTT

clone size: few
CDR3 length: 14
V gene: TRBV10-3
D gene: TRBD1
J gene: TRBJ1-2
CDR3 protein: CAISETGGNYGYTF
CDR3 DNA: TGTGCCATCAGTGAGACAGGGGGTAACTATGGCTACACCTTC